One and the same sample provided the 21 T cell receptor beta chains below, sequenced in a study of vaccination and CD4 T cells after COVID-19. CD4+ T cells that had been cultured provided DNA sequenced with the Oncomine TCR Beta short-read assay. TCRdb independently ran MiXCR on the PCR reads; one entry per CDR3 protein. Of approximately 20,000 distinct CDR3 sequences in the sample, approximately 50% were seen once. Documented treatment: roughly 10-day PBMC culture with coronavirus spike peptide pools or control peptides (ViraFEST assay). No cognate antigen is known for these TCRs. Sequencing was carried out using CD4+ T cells from blood, cultured in vitro. Receptors originate from a human donor who had recovered from COVID-19.

This clonotype came up a few times. The genes are TRBV27 and TRBJ1-5; tentatively, D is TRBD1 (5 bases). The CDR3 has 12 residues. Germline V lookup: CDR1 MNHEY, CDR2 SMNVEV (reference sequence). Trimming cost V 3 bases and J 7 bases, with 7 bases left between them. CDR3 loop: CASSLWGQPQHF. The CDR3 coding sequence is TGTGCCAGCAGTTTGTGGGGCCAGCCCCAGCATTTT.

CDR3: CASSVEIAGGETQYF. In DNA, the CDR3 is TGTGCCAGCAGCGTAGAGATAGCGGGGGGAGAGACCCAGTACTTC. The chain has TRBV9 and TRBJ2-5; 10 bases are shared with TRBD2. CDR1 SGDLS and CDR2 YYNGEE come from the germline V gene. J gave up 4 bases and V 0 bases, and 3 bases lay outside the gene matches. The CDR3 consists of 15 residues.

The rearrangement links TRBV30 to TRBJ1-5; 7 bases fit TRBD1. V shed 0 bases and J 2 bases; nucleotides not matched to a gene: 1. The CDR3 sequence is 14 residues long. Germline loops: CDR1 GTSNPN, CDR2 SVGIG (reference sequence). The CDR3 sequence is CAWSVDRGNQPQHF. In nucleotides, the CDR3 is TGTGCCTGGAGTGTTGACAGGGGCAATCAGCCCCAGCATTTT.

The chain joins TRBV7-3 to TRBJ2-3; D not certain. CDR1 and CDR2 (germline): SGHTA, FQGTGA. The CDR3 spans 12 residues. The V and J ends lost 2 bases and 3 bases respectively, with 3 bases between them. In DNA form, the CDR3 reads TGTGCCAGCAGCTTAGGAACAGATACGCAGTATTTT. It yields the protein CASSLGTDTQYF.

The genes are TRBV11-1 and TRBJ1-6, with TRBD1 matching over 8 bases. CDR1 is SGHAT and CDR2 is FQDESV in the germline V gene (reference sequence). The CDR3 runs 16 residues. The J segment lost 7 bases and the V segment lost 4 bases, leaving 9 bases of the junction unmatched. The CDR3 is CASSSPSGTGNSPLHF. DNA of the CDR3: TGTGCCAGCAGCTCACCCAGCGGGACAGGAAATTCACCCCTCCACTTT.

The V and J genes are TRBV5-8 and TRBJ1-1; TRBD1 matches at 8 bases. CDR1 and CDR2 (germline): SGHTS, YDEGEE. V lost 1 base, J lost 1 base, and 9 bases stayed unmatched. This CDR3 spans 17 amino acids. The CDR3 DNA follows: TGTGCCAGCAGCTTGTGGGCGCAGGGGGCTTCGAACACTGAAGCTTTCTTT. Amino acids: CASSLWAQGASNTEAFF. The full variable domain, completed using reference TRBV5-8 and TRBJ1-1, is EAGVTQSPTHLIKTRGQQATLRCSPISGHTSVYWYQQALGLGLQFLLWYDEGEERNRGNFPPRFSGRQFPNYSSELNVNALELEDSALYLCASSLWAQGASNTEAFFGQGTRLTVV.

The V gene is TRBV7-9, the J gene TRBJ2-1; D gene unclear. The CDR3 is made up of 12 amino acids. V gave up 0 bases and J gave up 10 bases, with 7 bases separating them. Germline CDR1 and CDR2: SEHNR and FQNEAQ (reference sequence). The chain's CDR3 is CASSLATGEQFF. As DNA, the CDR3 is TGTGCCAGCAGCTTAGCTACGGGCGAGCAGTTCTTC.

The chain uses TRBV6-5 and TRBJ1-2; D remains ambiguous. The CDR3 sequence is 13 residues long. Germline V gene lookup returns CDR1 MNHEY and CDR2 SVGAGI. V was pared by 0 bases and J by 8 bases, with 10 bases between. The CDR3 is CASSYSLGGGYTF. In DNA, the CDR3 is TGTGCCAGCAGTTACTCGCTGGGTGGAGGCTACACCTTC.

The sample holds a few counts of this clonotype. This chain connects TRBV2 to TRBJ2-5; 7 nucleotides match TRBD1. The V segment lost 6 bases and the J segment 5 bases; nucleotides outside the gene matches: 9. This CDR3 contains 14 residues. The germline V gene encodes CDR1 SNHLY and CDR2 FYNNEI. As DNA, the CDR3 is TGTGCCAGCAGCCGACAGGGACGAGGGGAGACCCAGTACTTC. Residues: CASSRQGRGETQYF. The full variable domain, rest sourced from reference TRBV2 and TRBJ2-5, is EPEVTQTPSHQVTQMGQEVILRCVPISNHLYFYWYRQILGQKVEFLVSFYNNEISEKSEIFDDQFSVERPDGSNFTLKIRSTKLEDSAMYFCASSRQGRGETQYFGPGTRLLVL.

This clonotype was detected only a few times. J is TRBJ2-4 and V is TRBV27; the D call may be TRBD1 or TRBD2 (5 bases each). The V and J ends lost 0 bases and 6 bases respectively, with 15 bases between them. This CDR3 contains 16 residues. CDR1 MNHEY and CDR2 SMNVEV come from the germline V gene (reference sequence). CDR3 residues: CASSLSSGTFRNIQYF. The CDR3 DNA follows: TGTGCCAGCAGTTTATCCTCCGGGACCTTCCGAAACATTCAGTACTTC.

The count of this clonotype is one. The rearrangement links TRBV9 to TRBJ1-1; 7 nucleotides align to TRBD1. J was trimmed by 7 bases and V by 4 bases; bases with no gene match: 7. The length of the CDR3 is 13 residues. Germline CDR1 reads SGDLS; CDR2 reads YYNGEE. The CDR3 is CASSIQGWGEAFF. CDR3 nucleotide sequence: TGTGCCAGCAGCATACAGGGGTGGGGTGAAGCTTTCTTT.

The chain carries TRBV20-1 and TRBJ2-5; 9 nucleotides line up with TRBD1. J gave up 4 bases and V 0 bases, and 6 bases lay outside the gene matches. This CDR3 is 15 amino acids long. In germline, CDR1 is DFQATT, CDR2 SNEGSKA (reference sequence). The CDR3 is CSARDSHRGRETQYF. CDR3 sequence (DNA): TGCAGTGCTAGAGATTCCCACAGGGGGCGAGAGACCCAGTACTTC.

The rearrangement uses TRBV20-1 and TRBJ2-1; no clear D. V lost 2 bases and J lost 1, with 3 bases in between. The CDR3 runs 12 residues. Germline V gives CDR1 DFQATT, CDR2 SNEGSKA (reference sequence). For the CDR3, the DNA is TGCAGTGCTAGACCATCCTACAATGAGCAGTTCTTC. Residues: CSARPSYNEQFF.

This clonotype was seen more than once but under ten times. The rearrangement joins TRBV20-1 to TRBJ2-5, with TRBD2 as a possible D gene (6 bases). The CDR3 covers 15 residues. V was trimmed by 3 bases and J by 5 bases, leaving 19 bases between them. Germline V gene lookup returns CDR1 DFQATT and CDR2 SNEGSKA (reference sequence). The CDR3 protein is CSASRPGGLRETQYF. The CDR3 region has the DNA TGCAGTGCTAGCCGGCCCGGGGGATTACGGGAGACCCAGTACTTC.

In this sample, this clonotype turned up a few times. CDR3 DNA sequence: TGTGCCACCGGGCTAGCGGGAATTACAGATACGCAGTATTTT. This sequence encodes CATGLAGITDTQYF. The chain carries TRBV2 and TRBJ2-3; 9 bases align to TRBD2. V dropped 10 bases and J dropped 3; count of bases not matched to a gene: 8. The CDR3 is made up of 14 amino acids. Looked up from germline, CDR1 is SNHLY and CDR2 is FYNNEI.

This clonotype was counted only a few times. This sequence joins TRBV5-4 and TRBJ2-3, with TRBD2 as a possible D gene (6 bases). Germline V gene lookup returns CDR1 SGHNT and CDR2 YYREEE (reference sequence). Trimming took off 2 bases at V and 0 bases at J, with 13 bases between the two ends. CDR3 length: 16 amino acids. The CDR3 loop is CASSFGGRSSTDTQYF. CDR3 DNA: TGTGCCAGCAGCTTCGGGGGTCGATCTAGCACAGATACGCAGTATTTT. Together with reference TRBV5-4 and TRBJ2-3, the CDR3 gives the full variable domain: ETGVTQSPTHLIKTRGQQVTLRCSSQSGHNTVSWYQQALGQGPQFIFQYYREEENGRGNFPPRFSGLQFPNYSSELNVNALELDDSALYLCASSFGGRSSTDTQYFGPGTRLTVL.

This clonotype was seen more than once but under ten times. The genes are TRBV6-4 and TRBJ1-5; D is uncertain. Per germline, CDR1 MRHNA and CDR2 SNTAGT. The CDR3 extends over 17 amino acids. The V end lost 2 bases, the J end lost 3 bases, and 17 bases lay between the germline ends. Here the CDR3 reads CASSDPELGQVNQPQHF. CDR3 sequence (DNA): TGTGCCAGCAGTGACCCCGAGTTAGGCCAGGTCAATCAGCCCCAGCATTTT.

The V gene is TRBV6-1, the J gene TRBJ2-5, with 11 positions matching TRBD2. The CDR3 runs 15 residues. Germline V gives CDR1 MNHNS, CDR2 SASEGT. The V gene end was trimmed by 6 bases and the J gene end by 5 bases; junction bases not matched to a gene: 8. The CDR3 spells CASSTTSGSFETQYF. The CDR3 DNA follows: TGTGCCAGCAGCACCACTAGCGGGAGTTTTGAGACCCAGTACTTC.

This sequence joins TRBV19 and TRBJ1-2; D is possibly TRBD1 (5 bases). V was pared by 11 bases and J by 6 bases, with 25 bases between. Germline V gives CDR1 LNHDA, CDR2 SQIVND (reference sequence). CDR3 size: 15 residues. CDR3 sequence: CAAHPGPLPMDGYTF. In nucleotides, the CDR3 is TGTGCCGCACATCCGGGACCACTTCCGATGGATGGCTACACCTTC.

The chain has TRBV25-1 and TRBJ1-1, with TRBD1 as a possible D gene (6 bases). The CDR3 is 15 amino acids. CDR1 is MGHDK, CDR2 SYGVNS, per germline. V dropped 4 bases and J dropped 7 bases, with 19 bases sitting between them. CDR3 nucleotide sequence: TGTGCCAGCAGTGCACCCCTCGGGGGGCGGGTTGAAGCTTTCTTT. It codes for CASSAPLGGRVEAFF.

The chain has TRBV11-3 and TRBJ1-1; TRBD1 might be the D (5 bases). The CDR3 is 12 residues long. V lost 6 bases, J lost 7 bases, and 12 bases lay in between. Germline assignment: CDR1 SGHNT and CDR2 YENEEA. CDR3 loop: CASSQTGLEAFF. CDR3 bases: TGTGCCAGCAGTCAGACGGGACTTGAAGCTTTCTTT. Together with reference TRBV11-3 and TRBJ1-1, the CDR3 gives the full variable domain: EAGVVQSPRYKIIEKKQPVAFWCNPISGHNTLYWYLQNLGQGPELLIRYENEEAVDDSQLPKDRFSAERLKGVDSTLKIQPAELGDSAVYLCASSQTGLEAFFGQGTRLTVV.